A selection of T cell receptor beta chains follows, all from one sample in a study of blood T cell repertoires in COVID-19. The repertoire was sequenced with immunoSEQ multiplex PCR; TCRdb's copy has only in-frame clones and lacks some. The repertoire consists of about 110,000 clones, with about 87% occurring once and the leading ten covering less than 8%. Source material: peripheral blood. The source is a woman aged 50 to 65 with acute or convalescent COVID-19. The CDR3 runs from the conserved cysteine through the conserved F or W. A D gene is named only where the DNA matches it firmly. Not every row has a clone size; where given, it reads once, few, many or a size class.

size: .
D: .
V: TRBV14
J: TRBJ1-5
length: 19
DNA: TGTGCCAGCAGCCAAGAATGTCTCGGTCGGGAGCTACATCAGAAGCCCCAGCATTTT
CDR3: CASSQECLGRELHQKPQHF

size: .
D: TRBD1
V: TRBV3-1/TRBV3-2
J: TRBJ2-4
length: 13
DNA: TGTGCCAGCACCCTACAGGGGCTTGGCATTCAGTACTTC
CDR3: CASTLQGLGIQYF

size: .
D: .
V: TRBV5-6
J: TRBJ1-2
length: 14
DNA: TGTGCCAGCAGCTCCGGACAGACCTCTTATGGCTACACCTTC
CDR3: CASSSGQTSYGYTF

size: .
D: .
V: TRBV3-1/TRBV3-2
J: TRBJ1-1
length: 14
DNA: TGTGCCAGCAGCCCAGCAGGGTCGGTGACTGAAGCTTTCTTT
CDR3: CASSPAGSVTEAFF

size: .
D: .
V: TRBV5-1
J: TRBJ2-1
length: 15
DNA: TGCGCCAGCAGCTTAGGGGGGGGCTCCTACAATGAGCAGTTCTTC
CDR3: CASSLGGGSYNEQFF

size: .
D: .
V: TRBV10-3
J: TRBJ1-6
length: 14
DNA: TGTGCCATCAGTGAGTTGCCCCTCGGTTCACCCCTCCACTTT
CDR3: CAISELPLGSPLHF

size: .
D: TRBD1
V: TRBV27
J: TRBJ2-3
length: 14
DNA: TGTGCCAGCAGCAGACAGGGGGCGACAGATACGCAGTATTTT
CDR3: CASSRQGATDTQYF

size: many
D: .
V: TRBV28
J: TRBJ1-1
length: 17
DNA: TGTGCCAGCCCTCCCCCTCGGGGGTCCTTAATGAACACTGAAGCTTTCTTT
CDR3: CASPPPRGSLMNTEAFF

size: .
D: .
V: TRBV19
J: TRBJ1-2
length: 13
DNA: TGTGCCAGTAACGGACAGAGGGGCTATGGCTACACCTTC
CDR3: CASNGQRGYGYTF

size: .
D: TRBD1
V: TRBV5-5
J: TRBJ1-6
length: 15
DNA: TGTGCCAGCAGCTTGGTCGGACAGGGAAATTCACCCCTCCACTTT
CDR3: CASSLVGQGNSPLHF

size: .
D: .
V: TRBV3-1/TRBV3-2
J: TRBJ2-7
length: 14
DNA: TGTGCCAGCACGGCTAATGAGGGCCTGCTCGAGCAGTACTTC
CDR3: CASTANEGLLEQYF

size: .
D: TRBD1
V: TRBV18
J: TRBJ1-3
length: 16
DNA: TGTGCCAGCTCACCGCCTTACGGGACAGGGGGAAACACCATATATTTT
CDR3: CASSPPYGTGGNTIYF

size: .
D: .
V: TRBV3-1/TRBV3-2
J: TRBJ2-7
length: 13
DNA: TGTGCCAGCAGCCCAGGGTTTTCCTACGAGCAGTACTTC
CDR3: CASSPGFSYEQYF

size: .
D: TRBD1
V: TRBV7-6
J: TRBJ2-1
length: 15
DNA: TGTGCCAGCAGCTCCGGGACAGGAGTTTACAATGAGCAGTTCTTC
CDR3: CASSSGTGVYNEQFF

size: .
D: TRBD1
V: TRBV7-2
J: TRBJ1-2
length: 15
DNA: TGTGCCAGCAGCTTAGCGCAGGACAGGAACTATGGCTACACCTTC
CDR3: CASSLAQDRNYGYTF

size: .
D: TRBD1
V: TRBV11-3
J: TRBJ2-1
length: 13
DNA: TGTGCCAGCAGCTTAGAGACAGGGAGTGAGCAGTTCTTC
CDR3: CASSLETGSEQFF

size: .
D: TRBD2
V: TRBV10-3
J: TRBJ2-1
length: 18
DNA: TGTGCCATCAGTGAGTACCCTAGCGGGGGGACCTCCCCGTCCCCCCAGTTCTTC
CDR3: CAISEYPSGGTSPSPQFF

size: .
D: TRBD1
V: TRBV14
J: TRBJ2-7
length: 14
DNA: TGTGCCAGCAGCCTTAGACAGGGCCCCTACGAGCAGTACTTC
CDR3: CASSLRQGPYEQYF

size: .
D: TRBD1
V: TRBV5-4
J: TRBJ1-2
length: 15
DNA: TGTGCCAGCAGGGCCGGGACAGGGGTTCCCTATGGCTACACCTTC
CDR3: CASRAGTGVPYGYTF

size: .
D: .
V: TRBV28
J: TRBJ1-1
length: 12
DNA: TGTGCCAGCAGTTCCCGGGGGACTGAAGCTTTCTTT
CDR3: CASSSRGTEAFF

size: .
D: TRBD1
V: TRBV4-2
J: TRBJ1-2
length: 16
DNA: TGTGCCAGCAGCCAAGCGGGAGGACAGGGGGTCTATGGCTACACCTTC
CDR3: CASSQAGGQGVYGYTF

size: .
D: .
V: TRBV27
J: TRBJ1-1
length: 14
DNA: TGTGCCAGCAGCCCCCCAGGGTTGTACACTGAAGCTTTCTTT
CDR3: CASSPPGLYTEAFF

size: .
D: TRBD1
V: TRBV5-8
J: TRBJ1-3
length: 16
DNA: TGTGCCAGCAGCTTGGGGGACAGGAGTTCTGGAAACACCATATATTTT
CDR3: CASSLGDRSSGNTIYF

size: .
D: .
V: TRBV5-1
J: TRBJ2-1
length: 14
DNA: TGCGCCAGCAGCTTGGGGACAACTTACAATGAGCAGTTCTTC
CDR3: CASSLGTTYNEQFF

size: .
D: .
V: TRBV9
J: TRBJ2-3
length: 16
DNA: TGTGCCAGCAGCGCCCGACGGGGGACTTCCACAGATACGCAGTATTTT
CDR3: CASSARRGTSTDTQYF

size: .
D: .
V: TRBV28
J: TRBJ2-1
length: 14
DNA: TGTGCCAGCAGTTTGGTAGGGGACTACAATGAGCAGTTCTTC
CDR3: CASSLVGDYNEQFF

size: .
D: TRBD1
V: TRBV27
J: TRBJ2-7
length: 14
DNA: TGTGCCAGCAGTTTATTTATGGGACAGACCGAGCAGTACTTC
CDR3: CASSLFMGQTEQYF

size: .
D: .
V: TRBV2
J: TRBJ2-2
length: 14
DNA: TGTGCCAGCAGTTACACCTCGAACACCGGGGAGCTGTTTTTT
CDR3: CASSYTSNTGELFF

size: .
D: TRBD1
V: TRBV18
J: TRBJ1-2
length: 16
DNA: TGTGCCAGCTCATCCAACCGAGGGGGCCGGGTGGATGGCTACACCTTC
CDR3: CASSSNRGGRVDGYTF

size: .
D: .
V: TRBV18
J: TRBJ1-2
length: 14
DNA: TGTGCCAGCTCACCGAGTGGGGGCAACTATGGCTACACCTTC
CDR3: CASSPSGGNYGYTF

size: .
D: .
V: TRBV5-5
J: TRBJ1-2
length: 14
DNA: TGTGCCAGCAGCTTGGTTGACAGCCTCTATGGCTACACCTTC
CDR3: CASSLVDSLYGYTF

size: .
D: TRBD1
V: TRBV5-1
J: TRBJ1-6
length: 15
DNA: TGCGCCAGCAGCCCAGGACAGGGACCCAATTCACCCCTCCACTTT
CDR3: CASSPGQGPNSPLHF